The 3 T cell receptor beta chains given below trace back to one sample, sequenced in a study of blood T cell repertoires in COVID-19. Measured with immunoSEQ multiplex PCR; TCRdb has only the in-frame clones, and not every one. The sample has tens of thousands of clones; approximately 85% are singletons. Material for sequencing was peripheral blood. Every receptor here comes from a man at least 80 years old with acute or convalescent COVID-19.

The gene calls are TRBV29-1 and TRBJ1-1, with D maybe TRBD1 (5 bases). This CDR3 contains 13 residues. Trimming took off 2 bases at V and 5 bases at J, with 12 bases between the two ends. Germline lookup yields CDR1 SQVTM and CDR2 ANQGSEA. The CDR3 DNA is TGCAGCGTTGAATGGACACTGGGGACTGAAGCTTTCTTT. Its protein product is CSVEWTLGTEAFF.

This clone was seen a single time. The V and J genes are TRBV19 and TRBJ2-1, with 9 bases that match TRBD1. CDR3 length: 16 residues. The junction had 4 bases not matched to a gene; V was cut back by 4 bases and J by 0 bases. In germline, CDR1 is LNHDA, CDR2 SQIVND (reference sequence). The CDR3 nucleotides are TGTGCCAGTAGTAGACAGGGGGGGAGCTCCTACAATGAGCAGTTCTTC. Residues: CASSRQGGSSYNEQFF.

V and J are TRBV11-2 and TRBJ1-5, with 7 bases identical to TRBD1. The junction had 4 bases not matched to a gene; V was cut back by 5 bases and J by 0 bases. Germline values: CDR1 SGHAT, CDR2 FQNNGV. The CDR3 spans 15 residues. CDR3 coding DNA: TGTGCCAGCAGCCTCGGGACAGCTAGCAATCAGCCCCAGCATTTT. Residues: CASSLGTASNQPQHF.